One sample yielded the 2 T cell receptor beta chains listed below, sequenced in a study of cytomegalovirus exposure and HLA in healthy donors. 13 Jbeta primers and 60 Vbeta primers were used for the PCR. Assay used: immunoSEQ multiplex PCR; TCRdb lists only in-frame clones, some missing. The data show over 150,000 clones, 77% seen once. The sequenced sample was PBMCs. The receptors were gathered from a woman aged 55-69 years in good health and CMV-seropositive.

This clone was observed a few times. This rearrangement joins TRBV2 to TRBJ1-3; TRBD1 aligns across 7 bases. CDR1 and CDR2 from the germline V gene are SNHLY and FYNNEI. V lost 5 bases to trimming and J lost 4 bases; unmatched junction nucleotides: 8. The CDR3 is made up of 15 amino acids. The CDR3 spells CASSHGQANGNTIYF. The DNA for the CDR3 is TGTGCCAGCAGTCACGGACAGGCAAACGGAAACACCATATATTTT.

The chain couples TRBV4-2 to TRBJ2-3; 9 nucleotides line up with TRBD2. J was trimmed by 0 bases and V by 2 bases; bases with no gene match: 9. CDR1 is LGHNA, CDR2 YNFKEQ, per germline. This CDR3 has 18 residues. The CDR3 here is CASSQSYSAGGSTDTQYF. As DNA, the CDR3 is TGTGCCAGCAGCCAATCCTACTCGGCGGGAGGGAGCACAGATACGCAGTATTTT.